This T cell receptor (beta chain) emerged from a study of cytomegalovirus exposure and HLA in healthy donors. On this clone itself: What it binds is not known.

Germline lookup yields CDR1 LNHDA and CDR2 SQIVND (reference sequence). This CDR3 contains 13 residues. Trimming left V 3 bases short and J 3 bases short, with 8 bases between. It was with 60 Vbeta and 13 Jbeta primers that the PCR ran. Clones were sequenced by immunoSEQ multiplex PCR, and TCRdb holds only the in-frame ones, with some missing. Of 130,000 to 150,000 clones detected, around 79% appear once; the ten largest clones hold around 6.7%. Study results and caveats: Researchers reported in a later analysis that a missense DCLRE1C variant was tied to TCR beta V- and J-gene trimming. Follow-up analysis seemed to connect common viral pathogens with several of the most significant clusters identified. Researchers counted about 150 TCR beta chains as cytomegalovirus-associated. Upon later analysis, TCR association rates were observed to vary by HLA locus, being highest for DRB1 and lowest for HLA-C.

The sequence came from a woman in her thirties or forties in good health and CMV-seropositive. This rearrangement joins TRBV19 to TRBJ2-5; a weak D match, TRBD2 (6 bases). Material: PBMCs. CDR3 nucleotides: TGTGCCAGTAGTATGGTAGCGGAAGAGACCCAGTACTTC. It is translated as CASSMVAEETQYF.